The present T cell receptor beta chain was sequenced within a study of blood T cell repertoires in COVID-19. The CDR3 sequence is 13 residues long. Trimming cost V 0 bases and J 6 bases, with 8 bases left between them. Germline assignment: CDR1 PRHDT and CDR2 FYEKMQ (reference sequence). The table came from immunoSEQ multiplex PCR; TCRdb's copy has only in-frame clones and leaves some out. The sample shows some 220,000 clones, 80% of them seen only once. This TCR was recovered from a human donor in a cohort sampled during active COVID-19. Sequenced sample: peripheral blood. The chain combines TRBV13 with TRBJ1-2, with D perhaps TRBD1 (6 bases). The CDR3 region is CASSLGQGDGYTF. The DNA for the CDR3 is TGTGCCAGCAGCTTAGGACAGGGTGATGGCTACACCTTC.